Following are 9 T cell receptor beta chains from one sample sequenced in a study of blood T cell repertoires in COVID-19. Sequenced by immunoSEQ multiplex PCR; TCRdb stores in-frame clones only, minus some. The table records 250,000 to 350,000 clones, approximately 90% of them present only once. Input material: peripheral blood. Every receptor here comes from a man aged 18 to 35 with active or convalescent COVID-19.

This chain connects TRBV27 to TRBJ2-7; tentative D call: TRBD2 (6 bases). CDR1 is MNHEY, CDR2 SMNVEV, per germline (reference sequence). There are 11 residues in the CDR3. The V end was cut by 6 bases, the J end by 8 bases, with 11 bases between. DNA for the CDR3: TGTGCCAGCAGCCCGACTAGACAGCAGTACTTC. It codes for CASSPTRQQYF.

The rearrangement uses TRBV7-4 and TRBJ1-5; the match to TRBD1 covers 11 bases. The V gene's germline CDR1 is SGHVT and CDR2 SQSDAQ. This CDR3 spans 19 amino acids. V was clipped by 2 bases and J by 0 bases; unmatched bases: 9. As DNA, the CDR3 is TGTGCCAGCAGCTTAAGGGCCGGGACAGGGGGAAATAGCAATCAGCCCCAGCATTTT. Translating it yields CASSLRAGTGGNSNQPQHF.

The chain uses TRBV18 and TRBJ1-2; no clear D gene. The CDR3 spans 14 residues. Trimming stripped 0 bases from V and 2 bases from J, with 7 bases between. CDR1 and CDR2 from the germline V gene are KGHSH and LQKENI. Written as DNA, the CDR3 is TGTGCCAGCTCACCACCCTCTCCGAACTATGGCTACACCTTC. This encodes CASSPPSPNYGYTF.

The rearrangement links TRBV7-9 to TRBJ2-7; 9 bases fit TRBD1. CDR1 SEHNR and CDR2 FQNEAQ come from the germline V gene (reference sequence). CDR3 length: 15 amino acids. The trim removed 4 bases at V and 3 bases at J, leaving 7 bases unmatched. CDR3 in amino acids: CASSSNRGRFYEQYF. The CDR3 DNA reads TGTGCCAGCAGCTCCAACAGGGGGCGCTTCTACGAGCAGTACTTC.

The CDR3 sequence is CASSLPGTGGTYGYTF. The CDR3 DNA reads TGTGCCAGCAGCCTTCCAGGGACAGGGGGGACCTATGGCTACACCTTC. This chain links TRBV5-6 with TRBJ1-2, with TRBD1 matching 11 bases. With V trimmed by 4 bases and J by 4 bases, 9 bases remained unmatched. The CDR3 spans 16 residues. CDR1 and CDR2 (germline): SGHDT, YYEEEE. The full variable domain, rest sourced from reference TRBV5-6 and TRBJ1-2, is DAGVTQSPTHLIKTRGQQVTLRCSPKSGHDTVSWYQQALGQGPQFIFQYYEEEERQRGNFPDRFSGHQFPNYSSELNVNALLLGDSALYLCASSLPGTGGTYGYTFGSGTRLTVV.

This chain uses TRBV9 with TRBJ1-3, with D unclear. Trimming shortened V by 4 bases and J by 8 bases, and 13 bases separated the two germline ends. Germline V gene sequence: CDR1 SGDLS, CDR2 YYNGEE. The CDR3 has 13 residues. The CDR3 nucleotides are TGTGCCAGCAGCTCCCGGTACGCTGACACCATATATTTT. Protein product: CASSSRYADTIYF.

The CDR3 sequence: CASSPSSGVPDTQYF. The CDR3, as DNA: TGCGCCAGCAGCCCGTCTAGCGGGGTCCCCGATACGCAGTATTTT. J is TRBJ2-3 and V is TRBV4-3, with 9 positions matching TRBD2. Per the germline V gene, CDR1 is LGHNA and CDR2 is YSLEER. The CDR3 contains 15 residues. Trimming took 4 bases from V and 6 from J; bases not matched to a gene: 8.

V usage is TRBV6-1 and J usage is TRBJ2-5, with TRBD1 matching over 8 bases. The CDR3 consists of 14 residues. Germline CDR1 reads MNHNS; CDR2 reads SASEGT. Germline trimming cut 2 bases from V and 5 bases from J; bases unmatched to any gene: 4. CDR3 loop: CASSENRGWETQYF. In nucleotides, the CDR3 is TGTGCCAGCAGTGAAAACAGGGGGTGGGAGACCCAGTACTTC.

This chain joins TRBV7-8 and TRBJ1-1, with D possibly TRBD1 on 6 matching bases. The CDR3 extends over 15 amino acids. CDR1 is SGHVS and CDR2 is FQNEAQ in the germline V gene. Trimming pared 5 bases from V and 0 bases from J, leaving 13 bases between. The DNA for the CDR3 is TGTGCCAGCAGCCTCGGACAGAGAATGAACACTGAAGCTTTCTTT. Translated, it gives CASSLGQRMNTEAFF.